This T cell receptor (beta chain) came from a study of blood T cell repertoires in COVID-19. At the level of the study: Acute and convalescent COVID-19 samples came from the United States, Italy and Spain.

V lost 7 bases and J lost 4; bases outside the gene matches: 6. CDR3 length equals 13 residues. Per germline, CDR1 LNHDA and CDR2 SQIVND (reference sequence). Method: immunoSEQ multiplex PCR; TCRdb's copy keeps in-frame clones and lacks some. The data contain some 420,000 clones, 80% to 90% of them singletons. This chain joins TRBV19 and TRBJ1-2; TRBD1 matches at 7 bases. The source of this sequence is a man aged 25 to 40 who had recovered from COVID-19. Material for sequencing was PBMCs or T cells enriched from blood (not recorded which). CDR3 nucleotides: TGTGCCAGTAACCTCGGACAGGTCTATGGCTACACCTTC. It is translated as CASNLGQVYGYTF.